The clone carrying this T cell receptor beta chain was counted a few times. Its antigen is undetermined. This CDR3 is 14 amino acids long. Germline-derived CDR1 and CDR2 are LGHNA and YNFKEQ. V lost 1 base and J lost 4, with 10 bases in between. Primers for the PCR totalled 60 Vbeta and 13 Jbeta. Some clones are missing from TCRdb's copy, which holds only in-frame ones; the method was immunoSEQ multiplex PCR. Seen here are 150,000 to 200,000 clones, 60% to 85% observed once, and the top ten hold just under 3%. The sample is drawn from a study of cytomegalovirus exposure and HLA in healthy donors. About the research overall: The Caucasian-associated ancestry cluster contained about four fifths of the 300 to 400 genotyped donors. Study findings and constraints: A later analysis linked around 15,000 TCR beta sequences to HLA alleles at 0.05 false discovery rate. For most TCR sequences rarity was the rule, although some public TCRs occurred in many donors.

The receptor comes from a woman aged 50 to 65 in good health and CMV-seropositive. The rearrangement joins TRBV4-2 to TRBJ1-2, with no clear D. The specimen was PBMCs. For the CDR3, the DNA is TGTGCCAGCAGCCAAGTGGAGACGGGCTATGGCTACACCTTC. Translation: CASSQVETGYGYTF.